A single sample is the source of the 8 T cell receptor beta chains below, sequenced in a study of radiotherapy plus CTLA-4 blockade in lung cancer. Profiled with immunoSEQ multiplex PCR; TCRdb holds only in-frame clones, not every one. The sample records approximately 60,000 clones, about 72% being singletons. Here the sequenced sample was peripheral blood, taken from a patient treated with radiotherapy plus ipilimumab. The receptors here all came from a human donor with non-small cell lung cancer who had a complete response to radiotherapy plus ipilimumab.

The rearrangement uses TRBV6-5 and TRBJ1-6, with 8 bases that match TRBD1. The V segment lost 7 bases and the J segment 8 bases; nucleotides outside the gene matches: 10. The CDR3 runs to 15 residues. Per the germline V gene, CDR1 is MNHEY and CDR2 is SVGAGI. The CDR3 DNA is TGTGCCAGCAAGCAGGGGGCCATTCAAGATTCACCCCTCCACTTT. Its protein is CASKQGAIQDSPLHF.

The gene calls are TRBV7-9 and TRBJ1-3, with 9 bases aligning to TRBD1. Losses at the gene ends were 3 bases for V and 1 base for J; bases not matched to a gene: 13. The CDR3 consists of 19 residues. The germline V gene encodes CDR1 SEHNR and CDR2 FQNEAQ (reference sequence). CDR3: CASSFKTGTGTLSGNTIYF. The CDR3 coding sequence is TGTGCCAGCAGCTTTAAGACCGGGACAGGGACTTTATCTGGAAACACCATATATTTT.

This chain links TRBV6-5 with TRBJ2-7; 7 positions match TRBD1. The V gene's germline CDR1 is MNHEY and CDR2 SVGAGI. V lost 5 bases, J lost 2 bases, and 9 bases stayed unmatched. This CDR3 spans 15 amino acids. CDR3 sequence: CASSKQTGKTYEQYF. For the CDR3, the DNA is TGTGCCAGCAGTAAACAGACAGGGAAGACCTACGAGCAGTACTTC.

This clone was observed once. The chain carries TRBV14 and TRBJ1-2; D gene ambiguous. The V and J ends lost 4 bases and 6 bases respectively, with 15 bases between them. The CDR3 is 14 amino acids. The V gene's germline CDR1 is SGHDN and CDR2 FVKESK. The CDR3 DNA reads TGTGCCAGCAGCCGCGTAGGTTTGAGGGATGGCTACACCTTC. It codes for CASSRVGLRDGYTF.

This chain connects TRBV6-1 to TRBJ2-3; TRBD2 aligns across 7 bases. The V and J ends lost 2 bases and 0 bases, in that order; junction bases with no gene match: 8. CDR1 is MNHNS and CDR2 is SASEGT in the germline V gene. The CDR3 has 17 residues. Written as DNA, the CDR3 is TGTGCCAGCAGTGAAATCGGTAGCGGGTATAGCACAGATACGCAGTATTTT. Protein product: CASSEIGSGYSTDTQYF.

V gene TRBV13 combines with J gene TRBJ2-5, with D unclear. The V gene's germline CDR1 is PRHDT and CDR2 FYEKMQ (reference sequence). This CDR3 contains 12 residues. V lost 2 bases and J 2 bases, leaving 3 bases between the germline ends. Written as DNA, the CDR3 is TGTGCCAGCAGCTTATGGCAAGAGACCCAGTACTTC. Amino acid sequence: CASSLWQETQYF.

In this sample, this clone turned up many times. CDR3 in DNA: TGTGCCAGTAGGCGTCTTCCGGGACAGGGGGCTAATGAGCAGTTCTTC. Protein sequence: CASRRLPGQGANEQFF. The chain links TRBV19 to TRBJ2-1, with 12 positions matching TRBD1. Per the germline V gene, CDR1 is LNHDA and CDR2 is SQIVND (reference sequence). This CDR3 comprises 16 residues. J lost 7 bases, V lost 6 bases, and 10 bases had no gene match.

The genes are TRBV27 and TRBJ2-1; a possible D gene is TRBD2 (5 bases). The CDR3 spans 13 residues. V was trimmed by 5 bases and J by 0 bases, leaving 5 bases between them. In germline, CDR1 is MNHEY, CDR2 SMNVEV (reference sequence). CDR3 sequence (DNA): TGTGCCAGCAGTAGCGGCTCCTACAATGAGCAGTTCTTC. It codes for CASSSGSYNEQFF.